This T cell receptor beta chain was recorded in a study of blood T cells in healthy people across ages. This CDR3 region has 14 residues. V was cut by 1 base and J by 0 bases, with 6 bases left in between. Germline CDR1 is LGHNA and CDR2 is YNFKEQ. Together with a sample-barcoded 5' primer, a J-beta primer mix was included in a second PCR lasting about 6 to 11 cycles. TCRdb independently ran MiXCR on the 5' RACE reads; one entry per CDR3 protein. Among over 300,000 distinct CDR3 sequences, roughly half were seen once, and the ten largest hold 51%. Ten or more counts support this clonotype. The receptor was isolated from a man aged 60 to 75 in good health. This chain connects TRBV4-2 to TRBJ1-2; D not certain. The specimen was blood. Here the CDR3 DNA reads TGTGCCAGCAGCCAAGCCGGGGCTAACTATGGCTACACCTTC. Its translation is CASSQAGANYGYTF.